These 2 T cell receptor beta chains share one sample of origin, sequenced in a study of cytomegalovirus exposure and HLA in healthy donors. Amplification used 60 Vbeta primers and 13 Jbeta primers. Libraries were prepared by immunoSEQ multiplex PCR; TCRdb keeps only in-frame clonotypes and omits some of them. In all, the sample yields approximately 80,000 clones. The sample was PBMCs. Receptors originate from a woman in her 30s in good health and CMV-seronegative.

The CDR3: CASSIGPVPSGANVLTF. The CDR3 coding sequence is TGTGCCAGTAGTATAGGCCCGGTCCCATCTGGGGCCAACGTCCTGACTTTC. This sequence joins TRBV19 and TRBJ2-6; D is unclear. CDR3 length equals 17 residues. Germline CDR1 reads LNHDA; CDR2 reads SQIVND (reference sequence). The ends were cut back, 1 base at V and 1 base at J, with 11 bases in the middle.

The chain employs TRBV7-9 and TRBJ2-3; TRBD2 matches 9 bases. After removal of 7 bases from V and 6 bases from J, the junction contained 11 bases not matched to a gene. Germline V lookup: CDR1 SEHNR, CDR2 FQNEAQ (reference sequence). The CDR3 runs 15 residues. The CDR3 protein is CASTRGGGGADTQYF. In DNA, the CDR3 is TGTGCCAGCACCCGCGGTGGCGGGGGGGCGGATACGCAGTATTTT.